This T cell receptor (beta chain) was documented in a study of cytomegalovirus exposure and HLA in healthy donors. For the study at large: Drawn from HLA-typed donors, 83 million or so unique TCRs were held in an early data release. Notes on the study in general: Later analysis placed DRB1 highest and HLA-C lowest in TCR association rates, which differed by HLA locus. A few V segments could not be told apart, such as TRBV6-2 and TRBV6-3, and were left out.

The V gene lost 10 bases and the J gene lost 1 base, with 10 bases spanning the gap. Germline V gene lookup returns CDR1 SGHAT and CDR2 FQDESV (reference sequence). The CDR3 has 12 residues. PCR used 60 Vbeta primers and 13 Jbeta primers. Clones were sequenced by immunoSEQ multiplex PCR, and TCRdb holds only the in-frame ones, with some missing. The repertoire holds over 130,000 clones, 55% to 75% seen once, with about 7.1% in the top ten. About this clone: Its antigen is unknown.

This clonotype was sampled from an older woman in good health and CMV-seropositive. The rearrangement uses TRBV11-1 and TRBJ1-1; D gene ambiguous. The sample taken for sequencing was PBMCs. CDR3 in amino acids: CAIVESNTEAFF. In nucleotides, the CDR3 is TGTGCCATCGTAGAATCGAACACTGAAGCTTTCTTT.